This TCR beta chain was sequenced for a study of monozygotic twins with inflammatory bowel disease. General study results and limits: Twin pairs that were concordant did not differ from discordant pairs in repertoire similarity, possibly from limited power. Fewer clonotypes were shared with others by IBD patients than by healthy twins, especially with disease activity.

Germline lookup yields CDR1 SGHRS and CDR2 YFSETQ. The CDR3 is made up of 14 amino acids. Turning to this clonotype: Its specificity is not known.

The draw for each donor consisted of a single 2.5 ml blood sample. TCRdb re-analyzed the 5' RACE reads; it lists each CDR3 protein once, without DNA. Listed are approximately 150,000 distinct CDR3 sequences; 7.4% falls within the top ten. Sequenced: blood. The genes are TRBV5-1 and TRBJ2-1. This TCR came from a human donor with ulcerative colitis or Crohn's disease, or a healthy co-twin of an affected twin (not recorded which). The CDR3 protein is CASSLEALYNEQFF.